The source of this T cell receptor (beta chain) is a study of T cell responses to AZD1222 COVID-19 vaccine. Whole-study context: Recipients boosted at about 4 weeks or about 12 weeks are pooled.

TCRdb's copy holds only in-frame clones and misses some; the assay was immunoSEQ multiplex PCR. The sample comprises approximately 100,000 clones, around 90% of which are singletons, and around 17% rests with the top ten. Regarding the study as a whole: Elevations in Spike-specific TCR breadth and depth followed administration of two AZD1222 doses. Targets within unmutated variant regions were reportedly found for nearly half of spike-specific TCRs. The study sampled repertoires only after the peak T cell response.

For this clone: Its cognate antigen is unknown.

The CDR3 is 14 residues long. Germline-derived CDR1 and CDR2 are SNHLY and FYNNEI. Trimming took off 6 bases at V and 2 bases at J, with 13 bases between the two ends. Source: peripheral blood, taken on day 0 of AZD1222 vaccination. The genes are TRBV2 and TRBJ1-2; D might be TRBD1 (5 bases). The TCR sequence derives from an adult in good health. The CDR3 bases are TGTGCCAGCAGCCCTTCGGGACGGAACTATGGCTACACCTTC. Translating gives CASSPSGRNYGYTF.